This TCR beta chain was found in a study of OX40 agonist ivuxolimab in advanced cancers. If patients had autoimmune disease history or systemic immunosuppression, they were excluded. Libraries were prepared by immunoSEQ multiplex PCR; TCRdb keeps only in-frame clonotypes and omits some of them. The table lists 20,000 to 30,000 clones, 79% of them singletons. The CDR3 contains 14 residues. Germline loops: CDR1 GTSNPN, CDR2 SVGIG (reference sequence). After removal of 2 bases from V and 5 bases from J, the junction contained 2 bases not matched to a gene. This clone showed up just once. The chain is built from TRBV30 and TRBJ1-5, with 11 bases matching TRBD1. Material: CD4+ or CD8+ T cells sorted from blood, obtained in a trial of the OX40 agonist ivuxolimab. The TCR sequence derives from an adult with an advanced solid tumor such as melanoma, head and neck, liver or kidney cancer. The CDR3 sequence is CAWSSGQGDQPQHF. CDR3 sequence (DNA): TGTGCCTGGAGTTCGGGACAGGGGGATCAGCCCCAGCATTTT.